Listed below are T cell receptor beta chains from one sample, sequenced in a study of T cell responses to AZD1222 COVID-19 vaccine. Generated by immunoSEQ multiplex PCR, the TCRdb table keeps only in-frame clones and is missing some. The data show under 200,000 clones, approximately 90% seen once. The specimen comprised peripheral blood, sampled 28 days after the second AZD1222 dose. The source of these receptors is an adult who received the AZD1222 COVID-19 vaccine. Each CDR3 is given with its conserved first and last residue. The D gene is left open where the match is weak. Clone size, where shown, is once, few, many, or a class for clones that have expanded.

v_gene	j_gene	d_gene	abundance	len	CDR3nt	CDR3aa
TRBV23-1	TRBJ1-1	.	.	16	TGCGCCAGCAGTCATGGGGCCAAGGGAAAGGGCACTGAAGCTTTCTTT	CASSHGAKGKGTEAFF
TRBV28	TRBJ2-1	TRBD2	few	13	TGTGCCAGCAGTTCGGGACTAGCGGGGGAGCAGTTCTTC	CASSSGLAGEQFF
TRBV27	TRBJ1-1	.	.	14	TGTGCCAGCAGTAGCCGGACAGCCAACACTGAAGCTTTCTTT	CASSSRTANTEAFF
TRBV4-3	TRBJ1-6	.	.	14	TGCGCCAGCAGCCTCCAGGGAGGTGATTCACCCCTCCACTTT	CASSLQGGDSPLHF
TRBV20-1	TRBJ2-2	TRBD1	.	14	TGCAGTGCTAGTTGGGCAGGGGGCACCGGGGAGCTGTTTTTT	CSASWAGGTGELFF
TRBV12-3/TRBV12-4	TRBJ1-1	.	.	13	TGTGCCAGCAGCAGGGTAGGGGCCACTGAAGCTTTCTTT	CASSRVGATEAFF
TRBV28	TRBJ1-1	.	.	13	TGTGCCAGCAGGGAAACAGGGTACACTGAAGCTTTCTTT	CASRETGYTEAFF
TRBV15	TRBJ1-5	.	.	16	TGTGCCACCAGCAGAGCAGGGGCGGAATTCCATCAGCCCCAGCATTTT	CATSRAGAEFHQPQHF
TRBV7-2	TRBJ1-1	.	once	15	TGTGCCAGCAGCTTAGCGTGGGGAGAGAACACTGAAGCTTTCTTT	CASSLAWGENTEAFF
TRBV5-5	TRBJ2-7	.	.	14	TGTGCCAGCAGCCCCGGGACCGTGCCCTACGAGCAGTACTTC	CASSPGTVPYEQYF
TRBV6-4	TRBJ2-1	TRBD1	.	19	TGTGCCAGCAGCTTCCAAAGGGACAGGGTCGATGTGGGCTACAATGAGCAGTTCTTC	CASSFQRDRVDVGYNEQFF
TRBV6-5	TRBJ1-5	.	.	14	TGTGCCAGCAGTTTAGGGGCAGCGTATCAGCCCCAGCATTTT	CASSLGAAYQPQHF
TRBV2	TRBJ1-2	.	once	12	TGTGCCAGCAGGAGGGATTCATATGGCTACACCTTC	CASRRDSYGYTF
TRBV18	TRBJ1-1	.	.	13	TGTGCCAGCTCACCCGGAGGAAACACTGAAGCTTTCTTT	CASSPGGNTEAFF
TRBV7-2	TRBJ2-1	.	.	15	TGTGCCAGCAGCACCGACCACAGCTCCTACAATGAGCAGTTCTTC	CASSTDHSSYNEQFF
TRBV6-1	TRBJ1-5	.	.	13	TGTGCCAGCACTCCGGACAAAATTCAGCCCCAGCATTTT	CASTPDKIQPQHF
TRBV3-1/TRBV3-2	TRBJ1-1	.	.	14	TGTGCCAGCAGCCACCTAGGGGGAGACACTGAAGCTTTCTTT	CASSHLGGDTEAFF
TRBV25-1	TRBJ2-1	.	.	16	TGTGCCAGCAGTGATTCACAGGCGGGGCTATACAATGAGCAGTTCTTC	CASSDSQAGLYNEQFF
TRBV6-5	TRBJ2-7	.	.	14	TGTGCCAGCACGGGGCCAGGGGTAAGGGGCGAGCAGTACTTC	CASTGPGVRGEQYF
TRBV19	TRBJ2-7	TRBD1	.	14	TGTGCCAGTACGGGACAGGGGCTTGCCTACGAGCAGTACTTC	CASTGQGLAYEQYF
TRBV12-3/TRBV12-4	TRBJ1-1	.	.	13	TGTGCCAGCACCCCTATAGGGAACACTGAAGCTTTCTTT	CASTPIGNTEAFF
TRBV5-1	TRBJ1-2	.	.	14	TGCGCCAGCAGCTTGGCCGGCACCAACTATGGCTACACCTTC	CASSLAGTNYGYTF
TRBV27	TRBJ1-3	.	.	14	TGTGCCACTAACGGACGGAGCTCTGGAAACACCATATATTTT	CATNGRSSGNTIYF
TRBV5-6	TRBJ1-4	.	.	15	TGTGCCAGCAGCTGGCGACAGGACTATAATGAAAAACTGTTTTTT	CASSWRQDYNEKLFF
TRBV7-2	TRBJ2-7	.	.	13	TGTGCCAGCAGCTTAGAGGTCTCCTACGAGCAGTACTTC	CASSLEVSYEQYF
TRBV7-8	TRBJ1-4	.	.	14	TGTGCCAGCAGCTTGAGCAGGGATGGTGAAAAACTGTTTTTT	CASSLSRDGEKLFF
TRBV3-1/TRBV3-2	TRBJ2-5	TRBD2	.	13	TGTGCCAGCCAGCGGGGGGTGTTGGAGACCCAGTACTTC	CASQRGVLETQYF